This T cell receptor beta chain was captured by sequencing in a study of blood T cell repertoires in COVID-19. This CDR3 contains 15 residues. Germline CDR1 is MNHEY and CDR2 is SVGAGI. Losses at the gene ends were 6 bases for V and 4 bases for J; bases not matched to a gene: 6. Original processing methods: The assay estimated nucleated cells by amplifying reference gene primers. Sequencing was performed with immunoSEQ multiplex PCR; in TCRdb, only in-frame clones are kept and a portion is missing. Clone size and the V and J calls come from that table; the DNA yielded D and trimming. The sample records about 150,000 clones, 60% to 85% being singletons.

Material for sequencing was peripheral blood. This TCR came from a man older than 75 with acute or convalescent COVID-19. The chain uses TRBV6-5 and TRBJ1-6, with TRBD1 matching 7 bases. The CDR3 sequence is CASRQGGQYNSPLHF. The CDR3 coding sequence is TGTGCCAGCAGACAAGGGGGACAGTATAATTCACCCCTCCACTTT.